One sample yielded the 7 T cell receptor beta chains listed below, sequenced in a study of blood T cell repertoires in COVID-19 (dated by TCRdb to 2018 to 2020). The library was built by means of the immunoSEQ multiplex PCR assay. Sourced from immuneACCESS, this table was stored by TCRdb with only in-frame sequences that have V and J called. A share of the clones is absent; for the studies checked, an unresolved V gene accounts for under half, and the remainder has no known explanation. The sample records about 130,000 clones, about 88% of which are singletons. Roughly 1.2% of the sample comes from the top ten. The sample comprised peripheral blood. The receptor set was obtained from a woman aged 80 or over with acute or convalescent COVID-19.

The chain uses TRBV27 and TRBJ2-5; 8 nucleotides align to TRBD2. Germline V gene data show CDR1 as MNHEY and CDR2 as SMNVEV (reference sequence). The CDR3 covers 16 residues. Unmatched junction bases numbered 10, after V lost 2 bases and J lost 5 bases. The CDR3 coding sequence is TGTGCCAGCAGTTTACAATTCGGGAGGGCCCATGAGACCCAGTACTTC. Translating it yields CASSLQFGRAHETQYF.

This chain joins TRBV27 and TRBJ2-7, with TRBD1 as a possible D gene (6 bases). The CDR3 totals 16 residues. Germline CDR1 and CDR2: MNHEY and SMNVEV (reference sequence). V dropped 5 bases and J dropped 0 bases, with 17 bases sitting between them. CDR3 sequence: CASSTQQGFASYEQYF. CDR3 bases: TGTGCCAGCAGTACCCAGCAGGGGTTCGCCTCCTACGAGCAGTACTTC.

This clone was seen just once. The chain uses TRBV19 and TRBJ2-6; 7 bases are shared with TRBD1. This CDR3 comprises 16 residues. After removal of 6 bases from V and 0 bases from J, the junction contained 5 bases not matched to a gene. Germline V CDR1 and CDR2: LNHDA, SQIVND (reference sequence). The CDR3 region is CASRTGPSSGANVLTF. The CDR3 nucleotides read TGTGCCAGTAGGACAGGGCCGAGCTCTGGGGCCAACGTCCTGACTTTC.

This chain links TRBV7-9 with TRBJ1-2; TRBD1 aligns across 9 bases. The CDR3 has 14 residues. CDR1 SEHNR and CDR2 FQNEAQ come from the germline V gene (reference sequence). V trimming: 5 bases; J trimming: 2 bases; junction bases outside the gene matches: 3. The CDR3 bases are TGTGCCAGCAGCGGTGACAGGGGGAACTATGGCTACACCTTC. It codes for CASSGDRGNYGYTF.

The rearrangement links TRBV10-3 to TRBJ2-6; D gene uncertain. V was trimmed by 10 bases and J by 0 bases, leaving 16 bases between them. Germline CDR1 ENHRY, CDR2 SYGVKD. The CDR3 covers 16 residues. The CDR3 spells CATKAGKISGANVLTF. CDR3 coding DNA: TGTGCCACTAAGGCAGGAAAAATCTCTGGGGCCAACGTCCTGACTTTC.

CDR3 in amino acids: CASSYSEEVGGPLSDEQFF. CDR3 DNA sequence: TGTGCCAGCAGTTACTCAGAGGAAGTAGGAGGTCCCCTTAGCGATGAGCAGTTCTTC. The J gene is TRBJ2-1, the V gene TRBV6-2 or TRBV6-3; a possible D gene is TRBD2 (5 bases). Germline V CDR1 and CDR2: MNHEY, SVGEGT. Trimming shortened V by 0 bases and J by 8 bases, and 26 bases separated the two germline ends. The CDR3 has 19 amino acids.

V gene TRBV3-1 (or the pseudogene TRBV3-2) combines with J gene TRBJ1-2; 7 bases fit TRBD1. The junction had 6 bases not matched to a gene; V was cut back by 1 base and J by 4 bases. There are 15 residues in the CDR3. CDR1 is LGHDT, CDR2 YNNKEL, per germline (reference sequence). The CDR3 reads CASSQGQGESYGYTF. CDR3 DNA: TGTGCCAGCAGCCAAGGACAGGGTGAGAGCTATGGCTACACCTTC.